Each of the 9 T cell receptor beta chains below was sequenced from the same sample in a study of T cell changes during pregnancy in multiple sclerosis. Some clones are missing from TCRdb's copy, which holds only in-frame ones; the method was immunoSEQ multiplex PCR. The table lists 45,000 to 60,000 clones, under 95% of them singletons, with about 0.21% in the top ten. The specimen comprised CD4+ T cells from peripheral blood mononuclear cells, sampled in the second trimester of pregnancy. Receptors originate from a female donor with multiple sclerosis, enrolled in a pregnancy study.

As to this clone: Mismatch with germline at one junction end may stem from a read error. This rearrangement joins TRBV27 to TRBJ1-6, with D unresolved. The CDR3 runs 14 residues. The germline gives CDR1 MNHEY, CDR2 SMNVEV (reference sequence). DNA of the CDR3: TGTGCCAGCAGACCCACCTCCTATAATTCTCCCCTCCACTTT. Translating gives CASRPTSYNSPLHF.

V gene TRBV28 combines with J gene TRBJ1-4; no reliable D call. Trimming shortened V by 2 bases and J by 8 bases, and 6 bases separated the two germline ends. The CDR3 runs 12 residues. Germline V lookup: CDR1 MDHEN, CDR2 SYDVKM. The CDR3: CASSLGPEKLFF. Here the CDR3 DNA reads TGTGCCAGCAGTTTAGGGCCGGAAAAACTGTTTTTT.

This chain connects TRBV29-1 to TRBJ2-3; D possibly corresponds to TRBD1 (6 bases). The CDR3 runs 16 residues. Germline lookup yields CDR1 SQVTM and CDR2 ANQGSEA. Trimming pared 6 bases from V and 4 bases from J, leaving 23 bases between. The chain's CDR3 is CSVVLRDRLNSDTQYF. DNA for the CDR3: TGCAGCGTCGTCCTAAGAGACAGGCTTAACTCAGATACGCAGTATTTT.

The chain is built from TRBV6-5 and TRBJ1-6; 8 positions match TRBD1. V shed 7 bases, J shed 7 bases, and the junction held 6 bases outside the gene matches. The CDR3 sequence is 14 residues long. Germline CDR1 is MNHEY and CDR2 is SVGAGI. CDR3 nucleotides: TGTGCCAGCACCTTAGACAGGGGAAATTCACCCCTCCACTTT. Its translation: CASTLDRGNSPLHF.

The genes are TRBV16 and TRBJ2-3; D call uncertain. The germline V gene encodes CDR1 KGHSY and CDR2 FQNENV. V shed 0 bases and J shed 6 bases, with 4 bases lying between them. This CDR3 contains 12 residues. The CDR3 loop is CASSQSSDTQYF. CDR3 DNA sequence: TGTGCCAGCAGCCAATCGTCGGATACGCAGTATTTT. Variable domain in full (rest from reference TRBV16 and TRBJ2-3): GEEVAQTPKHLVRGEGQKAKLYCAPIKGHSYVFWYQQVLKNEFKFLISFQNENVFDETGMPKERFSAKCLPNSPCSLEIQATKLEDSAVYFCASSQSSDTQYFGPGTRLTVL.

The chain couples TRBV5-8 to TRBJ2-1; TRBD2 agrees at 10 bases. Germline CDR1 is SGHTS and CDR2 is YDEGEE. V lost 4 bases, J lost 1 base, and 5 bases stayed unmatched. The CDR3 spans 16 residues. In DNA, the CDR3 is TGTGCCAGCAGCCATGCTAGCGGGAGTTCCTACAATGAGCAGTTCTTC. It encodes CASSHASGSSYNEQFF.

The chain has TRBV6-5 and TRBJ2-2; D call uncertain. CDR3 length: 14 residues. Germline V gene data show CDR1 as MNHEY and CDR2 as SVGAGI. Trimming removed 5 bases at V and 1 base at J, with 8 bases between. The CDR3 sequence: CASSPYQNTGELFF. The DNA of the CDR3 is TGTGCCAGCAGTCCCTACCAGAACACCGGGGAGCTGTTTTTT.

V gene TRBV19 combines with J gene TRBJ2-1; TRBD1 matches at 9 bases. The CDR3 is 15 amino acids. The germline V gene has CDR1 LNHDA and CDR2 SQIVND (reference sequence). With 5 bases clipped from V and 1 base from J, the junction kept 3 bases outside the gene matches. The CDR3 sequence: CASSPGTGSYNEQFF. DNA of the CDR3: TGTGCCAGTAGTCCCGGGACAGGGTCCTACAATGAGCAGTTCTTC.

This sequence joins TRBV6-1 and TRBJ1-2; tentative D call: TRBD1 (6 bases). The CDR3 loop spans 14 amino acids. Germline V lookup: CDR1 MNHNS, CDR2 SASEGT. Trimming removed 4 bases from V and 2 bases from J, with 11 bases in between. CDR3 DNA sequence: TGTGCCAGCAGTGCAGGGGATTCGAACTATGGCTACACCTTC. Protein product: CASSAGDSNYGYTF.